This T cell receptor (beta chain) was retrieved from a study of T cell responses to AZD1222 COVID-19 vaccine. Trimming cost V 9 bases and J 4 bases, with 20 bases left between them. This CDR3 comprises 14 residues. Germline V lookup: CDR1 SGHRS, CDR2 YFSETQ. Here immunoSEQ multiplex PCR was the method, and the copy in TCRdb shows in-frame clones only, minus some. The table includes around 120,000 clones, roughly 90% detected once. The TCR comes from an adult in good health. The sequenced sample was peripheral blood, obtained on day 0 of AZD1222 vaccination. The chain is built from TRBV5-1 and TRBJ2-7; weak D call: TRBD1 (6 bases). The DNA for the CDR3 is TGCGCCACTGCCAAAGGGGGATCAGGGTACGAGCAGTACTTC. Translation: CATAKGGSGYEQYF.